A single T cell receptor (beta chain) is shown here with its context. Its antigen is as yet unknown. During the collection period, no donor immune events like infections were recorded. This CDR3 spans 13 amino acids. Germline V lookup: CDR1 SGHTA, CDR2 FQGNSA. With 4 bases removed from V and 1 base from J, the gap between germline ends came to 7 bases. These data belong to a study of identifying expanded T cells in peripheral blood. General study results and limits: Technical replicates showed about 1.2 changed clones; around 2 weeks about 16.4; four weeks 19. Clone count variance between roughly 2-week samples rose with total template count.

Profiled with immunoSEQ multiplex PCR; TCRdb holds only in-frame clones, not every one. The table records tens of thousands of clones, 80% to 85% of them present only once. The TCR comes from a person aged 18 to 75 in good health. The sample consisted of blood. The chain employs TRBV7-2 and TRBJ1-1; D call uncertain. CDR3 coding DNA: TGTGCCAGCAGCTACAACAAGAACACTGAAGCTTTCTTT. Amino acid sequence: CASSYNKNTEAFF.